This T cell receptor (beta chain) emerged from a study of shared clonotypes between healthy human individuals (dated by TCRdb to the early 2020s). Describing the broader study: The cohort comprised a couple of women and a few men aged 18 to 49 years. To estimate repertoire size and how much clonotypes are shared between individuals, the study performed deep sequencing of blood TCR repertoires from a few healthy adults. To increase sequencing depth and limit assay-specific biases, TCR repertoire library preparation and sequencing were carried out by different laboratories using diverse techniques. Per donor, leukapheresis produced somewhere between about 0.8 and 9.5 billion PBMCs. What the research found in general, with its limitations: Pairwise subsampling led to the expectation that sequencing depth would affect the degree of clonotype sharing among donors. Sampling was restricted to blood, and TCR repertoires in tissue are likely to differ from TCR repertoires in blood. Because the study included a small number of donors, the genetic and exposure-history diversity represented was limited.

The donors were healthy, HIV-negative adults who had no recently reported acute infections or vaccinations. Every donor was a Caucasian adult living in Nashville, Tennessee, USA. For unsorted samples, tens of millions of PBMCs were counted, and genomic DNA was extracted using the QIAamp DNA Blood Mini kit. Blood was obtained by leukapheresis, after which PBMCs were separated by Ficoll-Histopaque density gradient centrifugation and cryopreserved in liquid nitrogen vapor phase. Worth noting for this clone: No cognate antigen has been identified for it. No quality values exist for individual bases; no much larger clone is one base distant.

Using the deep immunoSEQ assay, TCR CDR3 regions were amplified from genomic DNA by multiplex PCR. For each cell subset, the extracted genomic DNA was distributed evenly across all wells of several immunoSEQ 96-well plates, and each plate served as one replicate. For unsorted PBMC, roughly 270 ng genomic DNA, equal to 25,000 to 35,000 T cell genomes, was loaded into each replicate PCR. Ten immunoSEQ deep assay plates were used to sequence unsorted PBMC genomic DNA. The purified libraries were quantified using a Qubit 3.0 fluorometer, sized with a Bioanalyzer 2100, and then quantified again using the KAPA Library Quantification kit. Every immunoSEQ 96-well plate was sequenced on a separate single-read 150-cycle Illumina NextSeq 550 flow cell. The authors processed their data as follows. Because only junctional sequences without quality scores were contained in the immunoSEQ output, filtering matching that applied to full-length reads could not be performed. Sequences were annotated with PyIR, a Python wrapper for IgBLAST v1.9, using IMGT germline references to assign V/J genes and CDR3. Reads were filtered out if the reads had weak V/J assignments (E-value above 1e-6), no CDR3, stop codons, out-of-frame junctions, or ambiguous translated residues. V3J clonotypes were defined by identical inferred V gene, J gene, and CDR3 amino acid sequence. Percentage overlap between repertoires was computed as shared unique clonotypes divided by the size of the smaller repertoire. RTK rarefaction, the Chao1 estimator, and Recon v2.1 estimates of unobserved clonotypes were used to assess repertoire richness. Drawn from immuneACCESS, this table holds only the in-frame rearrangements with V and J called that TCRdb kept. Clones are partly lost; checked studies trace under half to an unresolved V gene and leave the rest unexplained. V and J calls and clone size are those listed in that table; D and trimming were worked out from the DNA. The sample includes 400,000 to 500,000 clones, with 79% observed a single time. Jointly, the top ten make up less than 15% of the sample.

The receptor's source is a woman in her thirties or forties in good health. Some clones in this sample may be carry-over from other donors' samples. Sequenced input: PBMCs.

In nucleotide form, the sequence is TGTGCCAGTAGTTCGGGGGTCACCGGGGAGCTGTTTTTT. Translation gives CASSSGVTGELFF. The V and J genes are TRBV19 and TRBJ2-2, with TRBD2 perhaps the D gene, on 6 matching bases. Between the V and J ends, shortened by 5 bases and 4 bases respectively, the junction contains 8 bases. The CDR3 holds 13 amino acids from the cysteine to the phenylalanine. The DNA shown is the 39-base CDR3, in frame from base 1. CDR1 and CDR2, looked up from the germline V gene (reference sequence), are LNHDA and SQIVND.